Each of the 22 T cell receptor beta chains below was sequenced from the same sample in a study of technical replicates of blood from a handful of donors. Profiling relied on immunoSEQ multiplex PCR, and the TCRdb table lists in-frame clones only, not all of them. The sample gives tens of thousands of clones, roughly 95% of which show up once; 0.39% is in the top ten. Specimen: T cells isolated from PBMCs. All receptors derive from a human donor in good health.

The chain employs TRBV7-9 and TRBJ1-1; no definite D call. CDR1 is SEHNR and CDR2 is FQNEAQ in the germline V gene (reference sequence). CDR3 length equals 15 residues. Trimming pared 3 bases from V and 6 bases from J, leaving 17 bases between. The CDR3 DNA reads TGTGCCAGCAGCTTGATGGCCGGACTAAAACCTGAAGCTTTCTTT. It translates to CASSLMAGLKPEAFF.

This CDR3 is CASRVGYIVMAGTGYGYTF. CDR3 DNA: TGTGCCAGCAGGGTTGGTTACATTGTAATGGCCGGGACAGGCTATGGCTACACCTTC. This rearrangement joins TRBV28 to TRBJ1-2; 8 nucleotides agree with TRBD1. The junction had 22 bases not matched to a gene; V was cut back by 6 bases and J by 4 bases. The CDR3 is 19 amino acids. CDR1 MDHEN and CDR2 SYDVKM come from the germline V gene.

As DNA, the CDR3 is TGTGCCATCTCGGCGGGGCCTGGGGCCAACGTCCTGACTTTC. Encoded protein: CAISAGPGANVLTF. The chain combines TRBV10-3 with TRBJ2-6, with D perhaps matching TRBD2 (6 bases). Deletions cut 8 bases from V and 2 bases from J, with 10 bases between. CDR3 length: 14 amino acids. Germline V gene lookup returns CDR1 ENHRY and CDR2 SYGVKD.

The gene calls are TRBV6-5 and TRBJ1-1, with a tentative D call TRBD1 (6 bases). Per germline, CDR1 MNHEY and CDR2 SVGAGI. This CDR3 region has 13 residues. V lost 7 bases to trimming and J lost 4 bases, with 13 bases between them. This CDR3 is CASTYNRVTEAFF. CDR3 DNA: TGTGCCAGCACCTATAACAGGGTCACTGAAGCTTTCTTT.

The chain carries TRBV11-1 and TRBJ2-1; 7 nucleotides align to TRBD2. The germline CDR1 and CDR2 sequences are SGHAT and FQDESV (reference sequence). The CDR3 covers 15 residues. V gave up 5 bases and J gave up 4 bases; unmatched junction bases: 8. The CDR3 DNA reads TGTGCCAGCAGCCCGCAACTAGCGCAGTACAATGAGCAGTTCTTC. It is translated as CASSPQLAQYNEQFF.

This chain links TRBV4-1 with TRBJ2-1, with 11 nucleotides matching TRBD2. The CDR3 runs 14 residues. Germline-derived CDR1 and CDR2 are MGHRA and YSYEKL. J gave up 10 bases and V 0 bases, and 2 bases lay outside the gene matches. CDR3: CASSQELAGDEQFF. The CDR3 nucleotides read TGCGCCAGCAGCCAAGAACTAGCGGGAGACGAGCAGTTCTTC.

The gene calls are TRBV6-1 and TRBJ2-3; D possibly corresponds to TRBD2 (5 bases). Between the trimmed V and J ends, which lost 2 bases and 0 bases, there was a span of 6 bases. CDR3 size: 14 residues. Germline values: CDR1 MNHNS, CDR2 SASEGT. CDR3 sequence: CASSERTSTDTQYF. CDR3 in DNA: TGTGCCAGCAGTGAACGGACTAGCACAGATACGCAGTATTTT.

This clone was counted only a few times. V and J are TRBV2 and TRBJ1-5; the match to TRBD1 covers 9 bases. The germline V gene encodes CDR1 SNHLY and CDR2 FYNNEI. Trimming cost V 6 bases and J 5 bases; bases outside gene matches: 5. The CDR3 has 14 residues. CDR3 sequence reads: CASRGQGGYQPQHF. CDR3 DNA: TGTGCCAGCAGGGGACAGGGAGGATATCAGCCCCAGCATTTT.

This sequence joins TRBV9 and TRBJ2-5; 9 bases are a match to TRBD1. CDR3 length: 13 residues. J lost 3 bases, V lost 3 bases, and 0 bases had no gene match. Looked up from germline, CDR1 is SGDLS and CDR2 is YYNGEE. For the CDR3, the DNA is TGTGCCAGCAGCGGGGACAGGGAAGAGACCCAGTACTTC. It is translated as CASSGDREETQYF.

CDR3: CASSRVIPYEQYF. The CDR3 DNA reads TGTGCCAGCAGTCGGGTAATCCCCTACGAGCAGTACTTC. The rearrangement links TRBV2 to TRBJ2-7; D is undetermined. CDR1 and CDR2 (germline): SNHLY, FYNNEI. The CDR3 consists of 13 residues. Trimming took off 5 bases at V and 2 bases at J, with 10 bases between the two ends.

The rearrangement links TRBV6-6 to TRBJ1-4; D is ambiguous. The V end was cut by 5 bases, the J end by 7 bases, with 5 bases between. Germline-derived CDR1 and CDR2 are MNHNY and SVGAGI (reference sequence). The CDR3 has 11 residues. This CDR3 reads CASSKLEKLFF. CDR3 coding DNA: TGTGCCAGCAGTAAACTTGAAAAACTGTTTTTT.

The chain couples TRBV7-3 to TRBJ1-5, with 8 nucleotides matching TRBD1. The CDR3 is 14 amino acids. Germline CDR1 reads SGHTA; CDR2 reads FQGTGA. The V and J ends lost 3 bases and 7 bases, in that order; junction bases with no gene match: 5. CDR3 DNA sequence: TGTGCCAGCAGCTTGGACAGGGACGGCCAGCCCCAGCATTTT. This codes for CASSLDRDGQPQHF. Together with reference TRBV7-3 and TRBJ1-5, the CDR3 gives the full variable domain: GAGVSQTPSNKVTEKGKYVELRCDPISGHTALYWYRQSLGQGPEFLIYFQGTGAADDSGLPNDRFFAVRPEGSVSTLKIQRTERGDSAVYLCASSLDRDGQPQHFGDGTRLSIL.

The gene calls are TRBV7-3 and TRBJ2-3, with 8 bases fitting TRBD2. This CDR3 spans 17 amino acids. V was pared by 5 bases and J by 1 base, with 11 bases of the junction left unmatched. CDR1 and CDR2 from the germline V gene are SGHTA and FQGTGA. The CDR3 DNA sequence: TGTGCCAGCAGCCCGGAGGGGGTAGCGGGGCGCACAGATACGCAGTATTTT. Translated, it gives CASSPEGVAGRTDTQYF.

This chain uses TRBV9 with TRBJ1-2; the D gene is possibly TRBD1 (5 bases). Trimming cost V 0 bases and J 4 bases, with 10 bases left between them. CDR1 is SGDLS, CDR2 YYNGEE, per germline. This CDR3 has 14 residues. The CDR3 DNA sequence: TGTGCCAGCAGCGTAGGGGCCCAGGGCTATGGCTACACCTTC. It specifies CASSVGAQGYGYTF.

This chain links TRBV30 with TRBJ2-3; 9 nucleotides line up with TRBD2. Germline values: CDR1 GTSNPN, CDR2 SVGIG (reference sequence). V gave up 0 bases and J gave up 3 bases; unmatched junction bases: 10. The CDR3 spans 17 residues. The CDR3: CAWSVEAGGWGTDTQYF. DNA for the CDR3: TGTGCCTGGAGTGTAGAAGCGGGGGGATGGGGAACAGATACGCAGTATTTT.

The chain joins TRBV5-4 to TRBJ1-1; D is undetermined. The germline V gene has CDR1 SGHNT and CDR2 YYREEE (reference sequence). This CDR3 is 12 amino acids long. V lost 0 bases to trimming and J lost 7 bases, with 7 bases between them. CDR3 in DNA: TGTGCCAGCAGCTTGGAGAGGTTTGAAGCTTTCTTT. The encoded protein is CASSLERFEAFF.

V and J are TRBV9 and TRBJ2-5; perhaps TRBD2 as D (5 bases). CDR1 is SGDLS and CDR2 is YYNGEE in the germline V gene. With 0 bases removed from V and 4 bases from J, the gap between germline ends came to 13 bases. The CDR3 is 15 residues long. The CDR3, as DNA: TGTGCCAGCAGCGTAGTTGTGGGAGCCACAGAGACCCAGTACTTC. Translation gives CASSVVVGATETQYF.

The genes are TRBV6-5 and TRBJ1-1; D gene unclear. This CDR3 is built from 13 residues. Looked up from germline, CDR1 is MNHEY and CDR2 is SVGAGI. Trimming stripped 6 bases from V and 2 bases from J, with 10 bases between. CDR3 in amino acids: CASRRRTNTEAFF. In nucleotides, the CDR3 is TGTGCCAGCAGGAGAAGGACTAACACTGAAGCTTTCTTT.

The rearrangement joins TRBV10-3 to TRBJ2-7; D is ambiguous. V gave up 3 bases and J gave up 3 bases, with 6 bases separating them. This CDR3 region has 12 residues. CDR1 and CDR2 from the germline V gene are ENHRY and SYGVKD. In DNA, the CDR3 is TGTGCCATCAGTGAAGAGGACTACGAGCAGTACTTC. This translates into CAISEEDYEQYF.

This clone was seen just once. V is TRBV29-1 and J is TRBJ2-1; 10 positions match TRBD1. Germline V lookup: CDR1 SQVTM, CDR2 ANQGSEA. After removal of 5 bases from V and 4 bases from J, the junction contained 5 bases not matched to a gene. The CDR3 loop spans 14 amino acids. CDR3 coding DNA: TGCAGCGTTCCGGGACAGGGGACTTACAATGAGCAGTTCTTC. Protein sequence: CSVPGQGTYNEQFF.

V gene TRBV9 combines with J gene TRBJ2-1; possible D gene TRBD2, 6 bases. The CDR3 sequence is 14 residues long. The germline CDR1 and CDR2 sequences are SGDLS and YYNGEE. The V and J ends lost 3 bases and 5 bases respectively, with 12 bases between them. The CDR3 spells CASSAFGGNNEQFF. The CDR3 region has the DNA TGTGCCAGCAGCGCGTTTGGCGGGAACAATGAGCAGTTCTTC.

The V and J genes are TRBV15 and TRBJ2-3; TRBD1 might be the D (6 bases). V was cut by 5 bases and J by 3 bases, with 15 bases left in between. The CDR3 loop spans 15 amino acids. Germline V CDR1 and CDR2: LNHNV, YYDKDF (reference sequence). The CDR3 DNA sequence: TGTGCCACCAGCCCAGGGGCAACATGGACAGATACGCAGTATTTT. Its translation: CATSPGATWTDTQYF.